This section outlines one TCR beta chain sequence together with its context. Its antigen remains undetermined. The record has no base qualities; no much larger clone is one base away. Libraries were built with 5' RACE. The reads were generated on an Illumina HiSeq 2500. A second roughly 6 to 12 cycle PCR used a sample-barcoded 5' primer and a J-beta primer mix. Each TCR beta cDNA molecule received a unique molecular identifier from a template-switch 5' adaptor carrying 12 random nucleotides. Each sample yielded at least 2.5 million CDR3-containing paired-end reads. First-strand cDNA synthesis was performed from all RNA using the Mint cDNA synthesis kit, with priming by a TRBC-specific oligonucleotide. After uracil-DNA glycosylase treatment, a first 18-cycle PCR used universal primers M1SS and BC2_uni_R on all cDNA. The authors' analysis ran thus. Each sample was normalized by randomly selecting 1 million high-quality reads, each carrying a distinct molecular identifier. Instead of being binned into consensus sequences, reads that shared molecular identifiers were thrown out. MiTCR, with a Q25 quality threshold and the strictest error-elimination algorithm, was used for CDR3 identification, clonotype clustering and error correction. A nonparametric unseen species model with Euler transformation was used to estimate lower-bound total TCR beta diversity. TCRdb reprocessing: public reads trimmed at Q25 with fastp, clones called with MiXCR, in-frame beta chains kept. Rows are combined by CDR3 protein, so each entry shows the most common genes and DNA. These V and J calls are TCRdb output, not the study's own analysis. In this sample the table shows 650,000 to 900,000 distinct CDR3 sequences, approximately 65% of which occur a single time. Together, the top ten hold around a quarter of the sample.

These data originate in a study of blood T cells in healthy people across ages (dated by TCRdb to about 2015). Regarding the complete study: In model experiments, template switching captured about one uniquely barcoded TCR beta cDNA molecule for every two T cells. The study measured age-related changes in TCR beta repertoire diversity using deep sequencing normalized with unique cDNA molecular identifiers. To avoid experimental bias, donors of different ages were spread randomly across the sequencing lanes. Using the same blood draw, the study looked at two additional independent replicas of 1 million unique cDNA reads for two donors, one aged 18 to 30 and the other aged 80 or older. The donors were split into four age groups: young (average roughly 15 years), middle-aged (nearly 40), aged (over 55) and long-lived (82).

Study-wide conclusions, independent of this receptor: Estimates of total diversity based on one million sequenced T cells were regarded as lower bounds and as underestimates. Conclusive comparison of naive and antigen-experienced compartments was prevented by the profiling of bulk unsorted PBMCs. As age increased, observed TCR beta diversity per million T cells dropped in a roughly linear way, and a significant reduction was already evident by age roughly 36. There was a strong correlation between observed TCR beta diversity and the percentage of naive T cells measured by flow cytometry. Because the CMV infection status of the donors was unknown, age-related changes in expanded clonotypes may potentially have been confounded. Compared with the aged group, the long-lived group had more naive CD4+ T cells, fewer expanded clones and increased TCR diversity, a pattern suggesting age selection.

Donors were 40 or so systemically healthy Caucasian individuals from Russia aged roughly 6 to 95 years. Each donor gave about 11 milliliters of peripheral blood, drawn into EDTA-treated Vacutainer tubes. Ficoll-Paque density-gradient centrifugation was used to isolate PBMCs, with at least 7 million obtained per sample. Total RNA, at least 6 micrograms per sample, was extracted from PBMCs with Trizol reagent. The percentages of naive CD45RAhigh/CD27high T cells were determined by flow cytometry on a PBMC aliquot from every donor. This TCR was recovered from a man under 40 in good health. Sequenced material: blood.

The CDR3 corresponds to CASSLGAGTIAKNIQYF. DNA sequence: TGTGCCAGCAGTTTAGGAGCCGGTACCATAGCCAAAAACATTCAGTACTTC. The rearrangement joined TRBV12-3 or TRBV12-4 to TRBJ2-4; the D gene is unclear. The CDR3 has 17 amino acids, counting the end cysteine and phenylalanine. Of the read, only the CDR3 DNA is kept; its 51 bases are in frame from base 1. The junction shows trimming of 1 base on V and 0 bases on J, plus 13 bases between the germline ends.